This T cell receptor beta chain was sequenced for a study of blood T cell repertoires in COVID-19. Authors' processing steps: From reference gene primer amplification, estimates of nucleated cell counts were derived. The table came from immunoSEQ multiplex PCR; TCRdb's copy has only in-frame clones and leaves some out. Clonal size and the V and J genes are those of that table, whereas D and trimming came from the DNA. The sample has roughly 230,000 clones; approximately 88% are singletons. Input material: peripheral blood. This sequence was found in a man between 35 and 55 years old with acute or convalescent COVID-19.

The CDR3 DNA is TGCAGCGGGGAGACAGGAGGGAACACTGAAGCTTTCTTT. It codes for CSGETGGNTEAFF. This rearrangement joins TRBV29-1 to TRBJ1-1; possible D gene TRBD1, 6 bases. The CDR3 extends over 13 amino acids. The V gene lost 7 bases and the J gene lost 1 base, with 13 bases spanning the gap. Per the germline V gene, CDR1 is SQVTM and CDR2 is ANQGSEA.